This is a list of T cell receptor beta chains from one sample in a study of Siglec-9 on CD8 T cells in melanoma. Clones were read by immunoSEQ multiplex PCR, and TCRdb kept only the in-frame ones, dropping some. This table has 25,000 to 30,000 clones, 75% to 85% appearing once. Input material: Siglec-9- CD8+ T cells sorted from blood. The receptors originated from a human donor in good health. The CDR3 runs from the conserved cysteine through the conserved F or W. A D gene is named only where the DNA matches it firmly. Clone size appears in some rows only: once, few, many, or a class for an expanded clone.

size	D	V	J	CDR3	DNA
.	TRBD1	TRBV7-9	TRBJ2-3	CASRFWTGDTDTQYF	TGTGCCAGCAGATTTTGGACAGGGGACACAGATACGCAGTATTTT
.	.	TRBV27	TRBJ1-5	CASSTGTGSNQPQHF	TGTGCCAGCAGCACAGGGACGGGGAGCAATCAGCCCCAGCATTTT
.	.	TRBV19	TRBJ1-1	CASSWRLGTGTEAFF	TGTGCCAGTAGTTGGCGACTCGGGACGGGAACTGAAGCTTTCTTT
.	.	TRBV28	TRBJ1-5	CASSTGVRSSQPQHF	TGTGCCAGCAGTACGGGCGTTCGGTCAAGTCAGCCCCAGCATTTT
.	TRBD1	TRBV7-9	TRBJ2-5	CASSEHRQGLKETQYF	TGTGCCAGCAGCGAGCACAGACAGGGCCTGAAAGAGACCCAGTACTTC
once	.	TRBV11-2	TRBJ1-1	CASSLHIMNTEAFF	TGTGCCAGCAGCTTACATATCATGAACACTGAAGCTTTCTTT
once	.	TRBV9	TRBJ2-3	CASSVGGGQTDTQYF	TGTGCCAGCAGCGTAGGTGGGGGGCAGACAGATACGCAGTATTTT
.	.	TRBV7-9	TRBJ2-7	CASSDRSGGKYEQYF	TGTGCCAGCAGCGATCGTTCGGGGGGCAAATACGAGCAGTACTTC
.	TRBD2	TRBV9	TRBJ2-1	CASSVDRAGAYNEQFF	TGTGCCAGCAGCGTAGATCGGGCGGGGGCCTACAATGAGCAGTTCTTC
.	.	TRBV18	TRBJ1-4	CASSPLPGINEKLFF	TGTGCCAGCTCACCACTTCCGGGTATAAATGAAAAACTGTTTTTT
.	TRBD1	TRBV6-4	TRBJ1-1	CASGQGSDEAFF	TGTGCCAGCGGACAGGGTTCGGATGAAGCTTTCTTT
.	.	TRBV2	TRBJ1-1	CASTNWGTEAFF	TGTGCCAGTACTAACTGGGGGACTGAAGCTTTCTTT
.	TRBD2	TRBV4-1	TRBJ2-2	CASSHGTSGYTGELFF	TGCGCCAGCAGCCACGGGACTAGCGGTTACACCGGGGAGCTGTTTTTT
.	.	TRBV5-4	TRBJ2-1	CASSLVGSNEQFF	TGTGCCAGCAGCTTGGTGGGGTCCAATGAGCAGTTCTTC
.	.	TRBV27	TRBJ2-1	CASSLSAGPGYNEQFF	TGTGCCAGCAGTTTATCTGCGGGTCCGGGTTACAATGAGCAGTTCTTC
.	TRBD1	TRBV10-1	TRBJ1-1	CASTQRQGSAEAFF	TGCGCCAGCACCCAGCGACAGGGGTCGGCTGAAGCTTTCTTT
.	.	TRBV6-5	TRBJ1-1	CASSEGSENTEAFF	TGTGCCAGCAGTGAAGGGTCAGAGAACACTGAAGCTTTCTTT
.	.	TRBV6-5	TRBJ1-4	CASSLTGYNEKLFF	TGTGCCAGCAGTCTAACAGGGTATAATGAAAAACTGTTTTTT
.	TRBD1	TRBV19	TRBJ1-5	CASSISGTENQPQHF	TGTGCCAGTAGTATAAGCGGGACAGAGAATCAGCCCCAGCATTTT
.	.	TRBV4-1	TRBJ2-3	CASSQDFRNTDTQYF	TGCGCCAGCAGCCAAGACTTTAGGAACACAGATACGCAGTATTTT
.	.	TRBV30	TRBJ1-2	CAWSAPGRIYYGYTF	TGTGCCTGGAGTGCGCCGGGTCGGATTTACTATGGCTACACCTTC
.	.	TRBV7-9	TRBJ1-3	CASSLGGPGNTIYF	TGTGCCAGCAGCTTGGGGGGGCCTGGAAACACCATATATTTT
.	.	TRBV28	TRBJ2-7	CASSYQGAIFYEQYF	TGTGCCAGCAGTTATCAGGGTGCGATTTTCTACGAGCAGTACTTC
.	.	TRBV4-2	TRBJ2-1	CASSQEESTAYNEQFF	TGTGCCAGCAGCCAAGAAGAGAGCACGGCCTACAATGAGCAGTTCTTC
few	.	TRBV5-4	TRBJ2-2	CASSLEGQGRVFF	TGTGCCAGCAGCTTGGAGGGGCAGGGAAGGGTGTTTTTT
.	.	TRBV6-1	TRBJ2-1	CASSDSWSRNEQFF	TGTGCCAGCAGTGATTCGTGGTCCCGTAATGAGCAGTTCTTC
.	.	TRBV5-6	TRBJ1-5	CASSPGYSNQPQHF	TGTGCCAGCAGCCCAGGGTATAGCAATCAGCCCCAGCATTTT
.	.	TRBV27	TRBJ2-1	CASSLSKGADNEQFF	TGTGCCAGCAGTTTGTCAAAGGGAGCGGATAATGAGCAGTTCTTC